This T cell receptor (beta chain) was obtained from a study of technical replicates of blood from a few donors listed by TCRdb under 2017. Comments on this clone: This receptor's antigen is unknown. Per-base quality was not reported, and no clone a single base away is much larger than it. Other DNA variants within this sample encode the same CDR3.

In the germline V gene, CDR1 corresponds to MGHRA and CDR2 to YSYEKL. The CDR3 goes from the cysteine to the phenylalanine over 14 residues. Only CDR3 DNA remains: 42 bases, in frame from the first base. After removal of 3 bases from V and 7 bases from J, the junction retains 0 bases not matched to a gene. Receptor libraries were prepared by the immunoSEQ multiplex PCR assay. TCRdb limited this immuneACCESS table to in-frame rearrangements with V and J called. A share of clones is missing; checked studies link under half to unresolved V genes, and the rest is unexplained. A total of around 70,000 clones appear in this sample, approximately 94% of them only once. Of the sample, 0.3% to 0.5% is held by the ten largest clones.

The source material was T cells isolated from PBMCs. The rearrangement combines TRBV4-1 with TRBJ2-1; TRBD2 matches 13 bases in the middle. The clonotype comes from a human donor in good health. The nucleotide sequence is TGCGCCAGCAGCCAGGGACTAGCGGGGAATGAGCAGTTCTTC. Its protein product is CASSQGLAGNEQFF.